Listed here are 29 T cell receptor beta chains from one sample, sequenced in a study of blood T cell repertoires in COVID-19. Some clones are missing from TCRdb's copy, which holds only in-frame ones; the method was immunoSEQ multiplex PCR. This table holds hundreds of thousands of clones, 75% to 90% found once. Material for sequencing was PBMCs or T cells enriched from blood (not recorded which). The source of these receptors is a man aged 18 to 30 who had recovered from COVID-19.

The chain links TRBV5-5 to TRBJ1-2; maybe TRBD1 (5 bases). This CDR3 contains 16 residues. Trimming stripped 3 bases from V and 0 bases from J, with 15 bases between. The germline V gene has CDR1 SGHKS and CDR2 YYEKEE (reference sequence). The CDR3 coding sequence is TGTGCCAGCAGCTCCGCTGACAGTCGTTCTAACTATGGCTACACCTTC. It translates to CASSSADSRSNYGYTF.

This clone was detected only once. J is TRBJ2-7 and V is TRBV11-1; 10 bases are shared with TRBD2. Germline lookup yields CDR1 SGHAT and CDR2 FQDESV (reference sequence). The ends lost 3 bases at V and 2 bases at J; junction bases unmatched: 4. CDR3 length: 15 amino acids. The DNA for the CDR3 is TGTGCCAGCAGCTTCCTAGCGGGGGAGACCTACGAGCAGTACTTC. Translation gives CASSFLAGETYEQYF.

This sequence joins TRBV28 and TRBJ1-2; D ambiguous. This CDR3 region has 14 residues. The ends were cut back, 2 bases at V and 6 bases at J, with 13 bases in the middle. CDR1 MDHEN and CDR2 SYDVKM come from the germline V gene. The CDR3 DNA follows: TGTGCCAGCAGTTTAGATCAGATTGAAAATGGCTACACCTTC. This translates into CASSLDQIENGYTF.

The gene calls are TRBV6-1 and TRBJ2-5, with 8 bases that match TRBD2. CDR1 is MNHNS, CDR2 SASEGT, per germline. This CDR3 comprises 16 residues. J lost 2 bases, V lost 4 bases, and 9 bases had no gene match. This CDR3 is CASSVSRGGGQETQYF. In DNA, the CDR3 is TGTGCCAGCAGTGTCTCCCGGGGGGGAGGGCAAGAGACCCAGTACTTC.

This clone showed up just a few times. The rearrangement uses TRBV9 and TRBJ2-3; no definite D call. This CDR3 contains 14 residues. V was clipped by 2 bases and J by 4 bases, with 11 bases between them. The germline gives CDR1 SGDLS, CDR2 YYNGEE. CDR3 sequence: CASSVARSADTQYF. The CDR3 DNA reads TGTGCCAGCAGCGTGGCCAGGTCTGCAGATACGCAGTATTTT. Full variable domain (rest looked up from reference TRBV9 and TRBJ2-3): DSGVTQTPKHLITATGQRVTLRCSPRSGDLSVYWYQQSLDQGLQFLIQYYNGEERAKGNILERFSAQQFPDLHSELNLSSLELGDSALYFCASSVARSADTQYFGPGTRLTVL.

A remark on this clone: Other DNA sequences in the sample encode the same CDR3. This chain links TRBV19 with TRBJ1-1, with D possibly matching TRBD1 (6 bases). Germline V gene lookup returns CDR1 LNHDA and CDR2 SQIVND (reference sequence). V dropped 5 bases and J dropped 1 base, with 8 bases sitting between them. The CDR3 totals 13 residues. The CDR3, as DNA: TGTGCCAGTAGTCTACAGGGGAACACTGAAGCTTTCTTT. It translates to CASSLQGNTEAFF.

The chain joins TRBV23-1 to TRBJ1-5; 9 nucleotides align to TRBD1. TRBV23-1 qualifies as an ORF whose function is uncertain. The CDR3 has 14 amino acids. The ends lost 4 bases at V and 9 bases at J; junction bases unmatched: 7. The DNA for the CDR3 is TGCGCCAGCAGTCTCCACAGGGGGCACAGGCCCCAGCATTTT. This gives the protein CASSLHRGHRPQHF.

The chain combines TRBV7-9 with TRBJ2-1, with 9 bases fitting TRBD2. CDR3 length equals 18 residues. The germline V gene encodes CDR1 SEHNR and CDR2 FQNEAQ (reference sequence). V gave up 2 bases and J gave up 1 base; unmatched junction bases: 9. CDR3 sequence: CASSLRKISGSSYNEQFF. In DNA, the CDR3 is TGTGCCAGCAGCTTACGGAAGATTAGCGGGAGTTCCTACAATGAGCAGTTCTTC.

The CDR3 sequence is CSVEQDRGGIETQYF. The CDR3 region has the DNA TGCAGCGTTGAACAAGACAGGGGCGGAATAGAGACCCAGTACTTC. This chain uses TRBV29-1 with TRBJ2-5; TRBD1 agrees at 8 bases. CDR1 and CDR2 from the germline V gene are SQVTM and ANQGSEA. This CDR3 spans 15 amino acids. J gave up 4 bases and V 2 bases, and 9 bases lay outside the gene matches.

J is TRBJ2-7 and V is TRBV21-1; the D call in the table, TRBD1, was not verified against the DNA. TRBV21-1 is a recognized pseudogene. The CDR3 totals 15 residues. The CDR3 loop reads CASSPEGGEGYEQYF. The CDR3 DNA follows: TGTGCCAGCAGCCCCGAAGGGGGCGAGGGCTACGAGCAGTACTTC.

The chain uses TRBV7-8 and TRBJ1-3; D possibly corresponds to TRBD1 (5 bases). V lost 4 bases to trimming and J lost 2 bases, with 12 bases between them. Per germline, CDR1 SGHVS and CDR2 FQNEAQ. The CDR3 spans 15 residues. CDR3 nucleotides: TGTGCCAGCAGCTCAGGGTTTGGAGCTGGAAACACCATATATTTT. Its protein product is CASSSGFGAGNTIYF.

The V gene is TRBV5-5, the J gene TRBJ2-7, with D maybe TRBD1 (6 bases). CDR3 length: 14 amino acids. Per germline, CDR1 SGHKS and CDR2 YYEKEE (reference sequence). V gave up 2 bases and J gave up 2 bases, with 11 bases separating them. The CDR3 DNA reads as TGTGCCAGCAGCTTTCTCGGACAGACCTACGAGCAGTACTTC. Its translation is CASSFLGQTYEQYF.

The chain combines TRBV5-6 with TRBJ1-5, with TRBD1 identical over 7 bases. Germline V lookup: CDR1 SGHDT, CDR2 YYEEEE. Trimming took 2 bases from V and 3 from J; bases not matched to a gene: 8. The CDR3 contains 16 residues. In nucleotides, the CDR3 is TGTGCCAGCAGCTTAGGTCCGGGACAGTACAATCAGCCCCAGCATTTT. Translating gives CASSLGPGQYNQPQHF.

This chain links TRBV11-1 with TRBJ2-4, with D perhaps matching TRBD2 (5 bases). The CDR3 runs 15 residues. The V gene's germline CDR1 is SGHAT and CDR2 FQDESV (reference sequence). Trimming took off 4 bases at V and 5 bases at J, with 15 bases between the two ends. The chain's CDR3 is CASSSGPYGENIQYF. The DNA of the CDR3 is TGTGCCAGCAGCTCCGGCCCGTACGGGGAAAACATTCAGTACTTC.

The chain carries TRBV3-1 (or the pseudogene TRBV3-2) and TRBJ1-5; possibly TRBD1 for D (6 bases). The CDR3 covers 14 residues. The V end lost 6 bases, the J end lost 0 bases, and 9 bases lay between the germline ends. The germline CDR1 and CDR2 sequences are LGHDT and YNNKEL (reference sequence). The CDR3 region has the DNA TGTGCCAGCAGTCGGACAGATAGCAATCAGCCCCAGCATTTT. Amino acid sequence: CASSRTDSNQPQHF.

The chain combines TRBV25-1 with TRBJ2-2; 9 nucleotides agree with TRBD2. The germline gives CDR1 MGHDK, CDR2 SYGVNS. The trim removed 6 bases at V and 12 bases at J, leaving 11 bases unmatched. This CDR3 has 14 residues. DNA of the CDR3: TGTGCCAGCAGCGGAAGCGGGAGGTCAATTAAGCTGTTTTTT. The encoded protein is CASSGSGRSIKLFF.

The chain employs TRBV6-5 and TRBJ2-2; no firm D call. V lost 7 bases and J lost 3, with 15 bases in between. The germline CDR1 and CDR2 sequences are MNHEY and SVGAGI. The CDR3 totals 15 residues. The CDR3: CASNKEQIYTGELFF. The DNA of the CDR3 is TGTGCCAGCAATAAGGAACAGATTTACACCGGGGAGCTGTTTTTT.

J is TRBJ2-1 and V is TRBV3-1 (or the pseudogene TRBV3-2); 8 bases match TRBD2. The V gene's germline CDR1 is LGHDT and CDR2 YNNKEL (reference sequence). The CDR3 spans 14 residues. With 7 bases clipped from V and 3 bases from J, the junction kept 5 bases outside the gene matches. The CDR3 is CASTGRGLYNEQFF. The CDR3 region has the DNA TGTGCCAGCACCGGGAGGGGACTCTACAATGAGCAGTTCTTC.

V and J are TRBV28 and TRBJ2-3, with 8 bases fitting TRBD2. V was pared by 5 bases and J by 8 bases, with 12 bases of the junction left unmatched. The germline V gene encodes CDR1 MDHEN and CDR2 SYDVKM. The length of the CDR3 is 15 residues. CDR3 sequence reads: CASSMSGTRGSTQYF. The CDR3 DNA sequence: TGTGCCAGCAGTATGTCCGGGACTAGAGGGTCTACGCAGTATTTT.

The V gene is TRBV9, the J gene TRBJ2-1; 7 positions match TRBD2. The length of the CDR3 is 15 residues. Germline assignment: CDR1 SGDLS and CDR2 YYNGEE. The V and J ends lost 4 bases and 2 bases, in that order; junction bases with no gene match: 6. As DNA, the CDR3 is TGTGCCAGCAGCCCTCGGGAGGCCCCCTACAATGAGCAGTTCTTC. Its translation: CASSPREAPYNEQFF.

V and J are TRBV25-1 and TRBJ1-2; TRBD1 matches at 7 bases. The junction had 9 bases not matched to a gene; V was cut back by 4 bases and J by 7 bases. CDR3 size: 14 residues. Per the germline V gene, CDR1 is MGHDK and CDR2 is SYGVNS. CDR3 sequence (DNA): TGTGCCAGCAGTGGGATACGACAGGGTAGTGGCTACACCTTC. Residues: CASSGIRQGSGYTF.

The genes are TRBV29-1 and TRBJ1-3, with D hard to call. Looked up from germline, CDR1 is SQVTM and CDR2 is ANQGSEA. The CDR3 extends over 13 amino acids. In DNA form, the CDR3 reads TGCGGCGCTTGCGAGTCCTGGGGAAACACCATATATTTT. It encodes CGACESWGNTIYF.

This chain uses TRBV27 with TRBJ1-5; 7 bases line up with TRBD1. V shed 8 bases, J shed 6 bases, and the junction held 7 bases outside the gene matches. The CDR3 runs to 13 residues. CDR1 MNHEY and CDR2 SMNVEV come from the germline V gene (reference sequence). In DNA, the CDR3 is TGTGCCAGCCCAGACAGGGTGACTCAGCCCCAGCATTTT. Its protein product is CASPDRVTQPQHF.

The V and J genes are TRBV5-1 and TRBJ2-1, with D perhaps TRBD1 (6 bases). Trimming shortened V by 0 bases and J by 8 bases, and 6 bases separated the two germline ends. Per the germline V gene, CDR1 is SGHRS and CDR2 is YFSETQ. The CDR3 spans 12 residues. The CDR3 DNA reads as TGCGCCAGCAGCTTGGACAGGGATGAGCAGTTCTTC. This translates into CASSLDRDEQFF. The complete variable domain, with remaining parts taken from reference TRBV5-1 and TRBJ2-1, reads KAGVTQTPRYLIKTRGQQVTLSCSPISGHRSVSWYQQTPGQGLQFLFEYFSETQRNKGNFPGRFSGRQFSNSRSEMNVSTLELGDSALYLCASSLDRDEQFFGPGTRLTVL.

In its sample, this clone was seen many times. This chain connects TRBV5-1 to TRBJ1-1, with D perhaps matching TRBD1 (6 bases). CDR1 SGHRS and CDR2 YFSETQ come from the germline V gene. The V gene lost 0 bases and the J gene lost 4 bases, with 7 bases spanning the gap. CDR3 length equals 13 residues. The CDR3 coding sequence is TGCGCCAGCAGCTTGGACAGGGTCACTGAAGCTTTCTTT. It specifies CASSLDRVTEAFF.

The gene calls are TRBV10-3 and TRBJ2-5, with 9 positions matching TRBD1. The junction had 5 bases not matched to a gene; V was cut back by 4 bases and J by 5 bases. This CDR3 spans 14 amino acids. The germline V gene has CDR1 ENHRY and CDR2 SYGVKD. As DNA, the CDR3 is TGTGCCATCAGTGGCACAGGGGGCGACGAGACCCAGTACTTC. It specifies CAISGTGGDETQYF.

The chain joins TRBV18 to TRBJ1-3; D might be TRBD1 (6 bases). Germline V lookup: CDR1 KGHSH, CDR2 LQKENI. CDR3 length: 15 residues. V lost 6 bases to trimming and J lost 0 bases, with 12 bases between them. The CDR3, as DNA: TGTGCCAGCTCGCTAGGACAGCACTCTGGAAACACCATATATTTT. Its translation: CASSLGQHSGNTIYF. Variable domain in full (rest from reference TRBV18 and TRBJ1-3): NAGVMQNPRHLVRRRGQEARLRCSPMKGHSHVYWYRQLPEEGLKFMVYLQKENIIDESGMPKERFSAEFPKEGPSILRIQQVVRGDSAAYFCASSLGQHSGNTIYFGEGSWLTVV.

The genes are TRBV19 and TRBJ1-2; 7 bases are a match to TRBD1. V lost 2 bases and J lost 2; bases outside the gene matches: 8. CDR3 length: 16 residues. The germline V gene encodes CDR1 LNHDA and CDR2 SQIVND (reference sequence). The CDR3 spells CASSIRGGRRNYGYTF. The CDR3 region has the DNA TGTGCCAGTAGTATAAGAGGGGGCAGGCGGAACTATGGCTACACCTTC.

This clone was counted a single time. The chain is built from TRBV18 and TRBJ1-2; 8 positions match TRBD1. Trimming cost V 6 bases and J 6 bases; bases outside gene matches: 6. This CDR3 has 13 amino acids. CDR1 and CDR2 from the germline V gene are KGHSH and LQKENI. The CDR3 reads CASSPDRAHGYTF. CDR3 nucleotides: TGTGCCAGCTCCCCGGACAGGGCGCATGGCTACACCTTC. Based on the CDR3 plus reference TRBV18 and TRBJ1-2, the full variable domain is NAGVMQNPRHLVRRRGQEARLRCSPMKGHSHVYWYRQLPEEGLKFMVYLQKENIIDESGMPKERFSAEFPKEGPSILRIQQVVRGDSAAYFCASSPDRAHGYTFGSGTRLTVV.